The 28 T cell receptor beta chains below come from one sample, sequenced in a study of beta chain features in type 1 diabetes. Expressed TCRB transcripts were sequenced, since all the RNA that had been isolated was reverse transcribed. TCRdb's copy holds only in-frame clones and misses some; the assay was immunoSEQ multiplex PCR. The sample records roughly 230,000 clones, about 9.3% being singletons. Sequenced input: naive CD4+ T cells from blood. The receptors stem from a woman between 18 and 30 years old in good health.

This clone was picked up a small number of times. The chain combines TRBV5-1 with TRBJ2-3; weak D call: TRBD1 (5 bases). This CDR3 spans 12 amino acids. V was pared by 0 bases and J by 11 bases, with 10 bases between. CDR1 is SGHRS, CDR2 YFSETQ, per germline. This CDR3 reads CASSLEGSLQYF. CDR3 DNA: TGCGCCAGCAGCTTGGAGGGGTCCCTGCAGTATTTT.

V gene TRBV27 combines with J gene TRBJ2-3; D is undetermined. The germline gives CDR1 MNHEY, CDR2 SMNVEV (reference sequence). This CDR3 comprises 12 residues. The V end lost 6 bases, the J end lost 4 bases, and 8 bases lay between the germline ends. As DNA, the CDR3 is TGTGCCAGCAGCCGCGGCCCAGATACGCAGTATTTT. Residues: CASSRGPDTQYF.

V gene TRBV7-2 combines with J gene TRBJ2-5; D gene uncertain. Per germline, CDR1 SGHTA and CDR2 FQGNSA. This CDR3 is 15 amino acids long. Deletions cut 6 bases from V and 3 bases from J, with 17 bases between. As DNA, the CDR3 is TGTGCCAGCAGTCGTAACTCCGGGTACGAAGAGACCCAGTACTTC. It specifies CASSRNSGYEETQYF.

This clone was seen a handful of times. V and J are TRBV6-5 and TRBJ1-5; D is unresolved. The CDR3 contains 13 residues. V was pared by 5 bases and J by 3 bases, with 8 bases between. CDR1 is MNHEY, CDR2 SVGAGI, per germline. The DNA for the CDR3 is TGTGCCAGCAGTGTCAATTCCAATCAGCCCCAGCATTTT. It specifies CASSVNSNQPQHF.

V gene TRBV5-4 combines with J gene TRBJ2-1; D might be TRBD2 (6 bases). The V and J ends lost 3 bases and 9 bases respectively, with 19 bases between them. This CDR3 is built from 15 residues. The germline CDR1 and CDR2 sequences are SGHNT and YYREEE (reference sequence). The CDR3 loop reads CASSSGLARLSEQFF. The CDR3 region has the DNA TGTGCCAGCAGCTCGGGACTCGCAAGGCTGAGTGAGCAGTTCTTC.

The sample holds a few counts of this clone. The CDR3 DNA reads as TGCAGCGTGACAGACAGCAGATTTGTTAATGAGCAGTTCTTC. It encodes CSVTDSRFVNEQFF. V usage is TRBV29-1 and J usage is TRBJ2-1; possibly TRBD1 for D (5 bases). V gave up 6 bases and J gave up 7 bases, with 19 bases separating them. Germline CDR1 and CDR2: SQVTM and ANQGSEA. There are 14 residues in the CDR3.

This clone was counted only a few times. The J gene is TRBJ1-1, the V gene TRBV18; D is undetermined. The CDR3 is 15 residues long. Germline V gene lookup returns CDR1 KGHSH and CDR2 LQKENI. Trimming shortened V by 0 bases and J by 0 bases, and 8 bases separated the two germline ends. The CDR3 here is CASSPPGSMNTEAFF. The CDR3, as DNA: TGTGCCAGCTCACCACCGGGGAGCATGAACACTGAAGCTTTCTTT.

A few counts support this clone. This chain joins TRBV29-1 and TRBJ1-1; TRBD1 aligns across 9 bases. The CDR3 has 15 amino acids. J was trimmed by 4 bases and V by 1 base; bases with no gene match: 7. Per the germline V gene, CDR1 is SQVTM and CDR2 is ANQGSEA. CDR3 sequence: CSVEVPPDRGTEAFF. CDR3 in DNA: TGCAGCGTTGAAGTCCCGCCGGACAGGGGCACTGAAGCTTTCTTT.

Only a few counts were recorded for this clone. The chain recombines TRBV6-6 with TRBJ1-1, with D tentatively TRBD1 (5 bases). Germline V gene sequence: CDR1 MNHNY, CDR2 SVGAGI (reference sequence). Trimming pared 2 bases from V and 4 bases from J, leaving 8 bases between. CDR3 length: 13 amino acids. The CDR3 sequence: CASSYLGGTEAFF. CDR3 in DNA: TGTGCCAGCAGTTACCTCGGGGGCACTGAAGCTTTCTTT.

The rearrangement joins TRBV5-4 to TRBJ2-7; TRBD1 agrees at 8 bases. Looked up from germline, CDR1 is SGHNT and CDR2 is YYREEE (reference sequence). The CDR3 totals 14 residues. V lost 4 bases and J lost 6; bases outside the gene matches: 9. CDR3 DNA: TGTGCCAGCAGCAACGGACAGGGCCGTGGCGAGCAGTACTTC. Its protein product is CASSNGQGRGEQYF.

This clone occurred once. The chain combines TRBV5-1 with TRBJ2-1; 12 bases fit TRBD2. CDR1 and CDR2 (germline): SGHRS, YFSETQ. The CDR3 has 17 amino acids. Trimming at V came to 4 bases and at J to 2 bases, leaving 7 bases not matched to a gene. The CDR3 nucleotides are TGCGCCAGCAGCGGAATACTAGCGGGGGGAACCTACAATGAGCAGTTCTTC. Translating gives CASSGILAGGTYNEQFF.

The chain employs TRBV11-2 and TRBJ2-7, with a tentative D call TRBD2 (6 bases). This CDR3 is 15 amino acids long. V was clipped by 6 bases and J by 1 base, with 16 bases between them. Germline V gene lookup returns CDR1 SGHAT and CDR2 FQNNGV. CDR3 coding DNA: TGTGCCAGCAGACCGTGGGGGGTAGGGTCCTACGAGCAGTACTTC. Translated, it gives CASRPWGVGSYEQYF.

The chain carries TRBV5-1 and TRBJ1-5; the match to TRBD1 covers 7 bases. The V gene end was trimmed by 0 bases and the J gene end by 3 bases; junction bases not matched to a gene: 3. The CDR3 sequence is 15 residues long. Per germline, CDR1 SGHRS and CDR2 YFSETQ. The DNA for the CDR3 is TGCGCCAGCAGCTTGGGAGGGACAGTCAATCAGCCCCAGCATTTT. Its translation is CASSLGGTVNQPQHF.

This clone showed up just a few times. This chain connects TRBV5-6 to TRBJ1-1, with TRBD1 matching 12 bases. The CDR3 runs 16 residues. Losses at the gene ends were 5 bases for V and 5 bases for J; bases not matched to a gene: 10. Germline-derived CDR1 and CDR2 are SGHDT and YYEEEE. The CDR3 protein is CASSPRDRGRWTEAFF. For the CDR3, the DNA is TGTGCCAGCAGTCCACGGGACAGGGGGCGCTGGACTGAAGCTTTCTTT.

The J gene is TRBJ2-7, the V gene TRBV5-1; TRBD1 matches at 8 bases. This CDR3 spans 14 amino acids. Germline V gives CDR1 SGHRS, CDR2 YFSETQ. V shed 3 bases, J shed 3 bases, and the junction held 5 bases outside the gene matches. For the CDR3, the DNA is TGCGCCAGCAGCTCCGGGACAGGAGTCTACGAGCAGTACTTC. It codes for CASSSGTGVYEQYF.

This sequence joins TRBV5-6 and TRBJ1-1; 9 bases match TRBD1. Germline lookup yields CDR1 SGHDT and CDR2 YYEEEE. The CDR3 is 17 amino acids. V gave up 0 bases and J gave up 1 base; unmatched junction bases: 7. In DNA, the CDR3 is TGTGCCAGCAGCTTGGCTAGGGGACAGGGTACGAACACTGAAGCTTTCTTT. This translates into CASSLARGQGTNTEAFF.

The CDR3 DNA follows: TGTGCCAGCAGCCGTACACCGGGACAAGACTATGGCTACACCTTC. This sequence encodes CASSRTPGQDYGYTF. The chain is built from TRBV14 and TRBJ1-2, with D possibly matching TRBD1 (6 bases). Trimming cost V 4 bases and J 3 bases, with 15 bases left between them. The germline gives CDR1 SGHDN, CDR2 FVKESK. This CDR3 is 15 amino acids long.

This clone appeared a few times. This sequence joins TRBV5-1 and TRBJ2-1, with 8 bases identical to TRBD2. Trimming removed 5 bases from V and 4 bases from J; junction bases left unmatched: 17. The CDR3 runs 18 residues. Germline CDR1 is SGHRS and CDR2 is YFSETQ. This CDR3 reads CASRARPPGLEFYNEQFF. DNA for the CDR3: TGCGCCAGCAGGGCGCGGCCACCGGGACTAGAGTTTTACAATGAGCAGTTCTTC.

The chain joins TRBV9 to TRBJ1-1; maybe TRBD1 (6 bases). The length of the CDR3 is 15 residues. V was cut by 0 bases and J by 1 base, with 10 bases left in between. CDR1 and CDR2 from the germline V gene are SGDLS and YYNGEE. Written as DNA, the CDR3 is TGTGCCAGCAGCGTAGTAGCAGGGGCGAACACTGAAGCTTTCTTT. Translation gives CASSVVAGANTEAFF.

In its sample, this clone was seen a few times. The rearrangement uses TRBV5-1 and TRBJ2-2; TRBD1 might be the D (5 bases). The CDR3 covers 16 residues. The V gene's germline CDR1 is SGHRS and CDR2 YFSETQ. Trimming took 2 bases from V and 2 from J, leaving 13 bases between them. The CDR3 DNA follows: TGCGCCAGCAGCTTTTTACAGGAAACCAACACCGGGGAGCTGTTTTTT. This gives the protein CASSFLQETNTGELFF.

The chain uses TRBV29-1 and TRBJ2-1, with D possibly TRBD2 on 6 matching bases. Trimming took 5 bases from V and 4 from J, leaving 15 bases between them. This CDR3 has 14 amino acids. The V gene's germline CDR1 is SQVTM and CDR2 ANQGSEA. The CDR3 sequence: CSVLGGQWYNEQFF. The DNA for the CDR3 is TGCAGCGTTTTAGGAGGGCAGTGGTACAATGAGCAGTTCTTC.

In its sample, this clone was seen a few times. The chain links TRBV18 to TRBJ1-2; no firm D call. CDR3 size: 13 residues. The germline V and J ends were trimmed by 4 bases and 0 bases, with 6 bases remaining between them. CDR1 is KGHSH and CDR2 is LQKENI in the germline V gene. The CDR3 nucleotides read TGTGCCAGCTCACTCACTCCTAACTATGGCTACACCTTC. Residues: CASSLTPNYGYTF.

V usage is TRBV5-4 and J usage is TRBJ2-5, with 7 bases aligning to TRBD1. With 3 bases clipped from V and 1 base from J, the junction kept 6 bases outside the gene matches. This CDR3 region has 15 residues. Germline assignment: CDR1 SGHNT and CDR2 YYREEE (reference sequence). CDR3 loop: CASSSHRDSQETQYF. DNA of the CDR3: TGTGCCAGCAGCTCCCACCGGGACAGCCAAGAGACCCAGTACTTC.

This clone was seen at least ten times. The rearrangement links TRBV7-2 to TRBJ2-5, with D possibly being TRBD2 (6 bases). Trimming took 1 base from V and 4 from J, leaving 10 bases between them. The CDR3 is 14 residues long. Per the germline V gene, CDR1 is SGHTA and CDR2 is FQGNSA. The DNA for the CDR3 is TGTGCCAGCAGCTTAGGACTAGTAGGAGAGACCCAGTACTTC. Translated, it gives CASSLGLVGETQYF.

This clone was observed a handful of times. The chain employs TRBV2 and TRBJ1-4; D is unresolved. The CDR3 is 14 residues long. Germline-derived CDR1 and CDR2 are SNHLY and FYNNEI. Trimming left V 6 bases short and J 3 bases short, with 11 bases between. The CDR3 DNA reads as TGTGCCAGCAGCCTCGGAGTTCCTAATGAAAAACTGTTTTTT. Translating gives CASSLGVPNEKLFF.

This clone has a handful of counts. The chain joins TRBV14 to TRBJ2-7; 7 bases are a match to TRBD2. The CDR3 covers 13 residues. Germline V lookup: CDR1 SGHDN, CDR2 FVKESK. V lost 4 bases and J lost 7; bases outside the gene matches: 7. CDR3 residues: CASSPFREGEQYF. In DNA, the CDR3 is TGTGCCAGCAGCCCTTTCAGGGAGGGAGAGCAGTACTTC. The full variable domain, its missing parts supplied by reference TRBV14 and TRBJ2-7, is EAGVTQFPSHSVIEKGQTVTLRCDPISGHDNLYWYRRVMGKEIKFLLHFVKESKQDESGMPNNRFLAERTGGTYSTLKVQPAELEDSGVYFCASSPFREGEQYFGPGTRLTVT.

In its sample, this clone was seen a few times. The J gene is TRBJ2-7, the V gene TRBV11-3, with 10 bases matching TRBD1. CDR3 length: 15 amino acids. The junction had 5 bases not matched to a gene; V was cut back by 5 bases and J by 1 base. The germline V gene encodes CDR1 SGHNT and CDR2 YENEEA. The chain's CDR3 is CASSPGTGESYEQYF. Here the CDR3 DNA reads TGTGCCAGCAGCCCCGGGACAGGGGAATCCTACGAGCAGTACTTC.

This clone was seen only a few times. V is TRBV7-2 and J is TRBJ2-3, with no clear D. CDR3 size: 16 residues. V lost 5 bases and J lost 2, with 17 bases in between. Germline CDR1 reads SGHTA; CDR2 reads FQGNSA. CDR3 loop: CASSPSSGSYTDTQYF. CDR3 sequence (DNA): TGTGCCAGCAGCCCCTCTAGTGGGTCTTACACAGATACGCAGTATTTT.